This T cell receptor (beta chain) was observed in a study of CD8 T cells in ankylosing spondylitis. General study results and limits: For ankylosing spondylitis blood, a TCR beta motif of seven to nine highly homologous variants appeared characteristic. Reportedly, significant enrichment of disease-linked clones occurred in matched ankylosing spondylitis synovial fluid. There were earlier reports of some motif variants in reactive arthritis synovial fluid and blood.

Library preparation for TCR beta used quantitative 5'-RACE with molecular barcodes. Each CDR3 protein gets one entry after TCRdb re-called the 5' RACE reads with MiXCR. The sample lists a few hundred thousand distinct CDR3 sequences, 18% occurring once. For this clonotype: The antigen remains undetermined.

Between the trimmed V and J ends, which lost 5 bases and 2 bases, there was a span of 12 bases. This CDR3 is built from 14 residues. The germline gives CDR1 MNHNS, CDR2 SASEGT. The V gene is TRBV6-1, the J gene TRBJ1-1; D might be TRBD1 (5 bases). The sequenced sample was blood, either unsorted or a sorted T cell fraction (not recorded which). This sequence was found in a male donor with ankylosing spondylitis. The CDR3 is CASSPLTANTEAFF. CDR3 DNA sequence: TGTGCCAGCAGTCCTTTGACAGCTAACACTGAAGCTTTCTTT.